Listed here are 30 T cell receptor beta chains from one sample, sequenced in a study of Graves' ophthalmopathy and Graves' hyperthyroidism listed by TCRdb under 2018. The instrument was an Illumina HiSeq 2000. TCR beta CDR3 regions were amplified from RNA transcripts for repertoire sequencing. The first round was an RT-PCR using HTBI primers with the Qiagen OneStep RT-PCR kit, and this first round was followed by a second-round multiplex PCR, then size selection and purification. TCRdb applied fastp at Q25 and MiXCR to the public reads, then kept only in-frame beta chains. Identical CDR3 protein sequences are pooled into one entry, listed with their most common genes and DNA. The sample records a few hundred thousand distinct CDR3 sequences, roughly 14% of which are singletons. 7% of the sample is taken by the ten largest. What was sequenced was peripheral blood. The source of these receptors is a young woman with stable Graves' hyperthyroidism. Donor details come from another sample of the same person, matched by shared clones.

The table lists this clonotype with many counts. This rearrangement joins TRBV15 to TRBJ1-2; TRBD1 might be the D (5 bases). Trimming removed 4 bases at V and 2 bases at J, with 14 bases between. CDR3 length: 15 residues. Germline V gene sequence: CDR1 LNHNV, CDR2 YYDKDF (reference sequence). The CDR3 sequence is CATSTPGGENYGYTF. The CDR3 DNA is TGTGCCACCAGCACCCCTGGGGGGGAGAACTATGGCTACACCTTC. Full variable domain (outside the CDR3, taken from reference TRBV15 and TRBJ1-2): DAMVIQNPRYQVTQFGKPVTLSCSQTLNHNVMYWYQQKSSQAPKLLFHYYDKDFNNEADTPDNFQSRRPNTSFCFLDIRSPGLGDTAMYLCATSTPGGENYGYTFGSGTRLTVV.

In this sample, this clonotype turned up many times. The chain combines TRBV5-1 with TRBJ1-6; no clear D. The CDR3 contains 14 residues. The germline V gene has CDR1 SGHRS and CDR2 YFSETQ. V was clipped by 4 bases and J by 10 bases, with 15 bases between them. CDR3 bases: TGCGCCAGCAGCGCCTGGGGAGGTCCGTCACCCCTCCACTTT. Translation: CASSAWGGPSPLHF.

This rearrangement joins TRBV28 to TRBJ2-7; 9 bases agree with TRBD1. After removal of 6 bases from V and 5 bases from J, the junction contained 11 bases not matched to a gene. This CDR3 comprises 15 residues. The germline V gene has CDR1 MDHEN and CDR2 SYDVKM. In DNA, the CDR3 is TGTGCCAGCAGGCCCCAGGGGGACAGGGTCAACGAGCAGTACTTC. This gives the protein CASRPQGDRVNEQYF.

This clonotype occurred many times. This CDR3 is CASSLTGGRGHYEQYF. CDR3 in DNA: TGTGCCAGCAGCTTAACGGGCGGAAGGGGGCACTACGAGCAGTACTTC. This rearrangement joins TRBV7-3 to TRBJ2-7; 7 positions match TRBD1. J lost 3 bases, V lost 0 bases, and 8 bases had no gene match. Germline lookup yields CDR1 SGHTA and CDR2 FQGTGA. The length of the CDR3 is 16 residues.

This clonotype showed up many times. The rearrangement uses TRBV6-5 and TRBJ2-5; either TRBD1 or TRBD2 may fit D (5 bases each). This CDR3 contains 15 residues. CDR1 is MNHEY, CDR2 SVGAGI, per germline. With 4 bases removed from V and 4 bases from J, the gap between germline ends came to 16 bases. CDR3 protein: CASSSLFTGTETQYF. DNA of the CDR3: TGTGCCAGCAGTTCTCTCTTTACGGGGACAGAGACCCAGTACTTC.

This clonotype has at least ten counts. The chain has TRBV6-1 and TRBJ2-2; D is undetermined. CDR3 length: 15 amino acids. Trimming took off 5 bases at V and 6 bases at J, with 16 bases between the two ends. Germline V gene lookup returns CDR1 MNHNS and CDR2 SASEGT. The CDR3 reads CASSPGPIPPGELFF. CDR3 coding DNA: TGTGCCAGCAGTCCTGGACCGATTCCCCCCGGGGAGCTGTTTTTT.

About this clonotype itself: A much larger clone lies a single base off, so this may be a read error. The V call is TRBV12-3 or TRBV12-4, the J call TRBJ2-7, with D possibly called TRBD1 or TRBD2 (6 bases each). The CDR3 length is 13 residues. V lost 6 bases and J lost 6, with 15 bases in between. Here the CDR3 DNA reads TGTGCCAGCAGGCCAGGGGAGGTTGTCGAGCAGTACTTC. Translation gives CASRPGEVVEQYF.

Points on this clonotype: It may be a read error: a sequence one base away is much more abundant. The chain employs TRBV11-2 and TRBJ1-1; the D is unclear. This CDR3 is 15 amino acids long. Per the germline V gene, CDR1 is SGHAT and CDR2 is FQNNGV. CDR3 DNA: TGTGCCAGCAGCCCTGAGTGGTCTATGAACTCTGAAGCTTTCTTT. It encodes CASSPEWSMNSEAFF.

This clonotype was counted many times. DNA of the CDR3: TGTGCCAGTACCAGACAGGGGCCCCCCTACGAGCAGTACTTC. Protein sequence: CASTRQGPPYEQYF. The chain uses TRBV19 and TRBJ2-7; TRBD1 aligns across 8 bases. The ends lost 7 bases at V and 2 bases at J; junction bases unmatched: 7. CDR1 and CDR2 from the germline V gene are LNHDA and SQIVND (reference sequence). This CDR3 region has 14 residues.

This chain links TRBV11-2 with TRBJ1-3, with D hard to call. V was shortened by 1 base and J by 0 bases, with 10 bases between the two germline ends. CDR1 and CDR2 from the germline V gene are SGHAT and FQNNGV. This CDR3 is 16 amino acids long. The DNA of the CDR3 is TGTGCCAGCAGCTTAGTTAGCCCCTCCTCTGGAAACACCATATATTTT. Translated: CASSLVSPSSGNTIYF.

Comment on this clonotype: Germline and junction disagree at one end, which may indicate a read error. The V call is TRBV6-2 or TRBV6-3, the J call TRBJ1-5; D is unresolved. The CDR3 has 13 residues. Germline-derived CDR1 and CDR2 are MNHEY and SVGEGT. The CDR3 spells CATGGHLDQPRHF. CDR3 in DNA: TGTGCCACTGGAGGGCACTTGGATCAGCCCCGGCATTTT.

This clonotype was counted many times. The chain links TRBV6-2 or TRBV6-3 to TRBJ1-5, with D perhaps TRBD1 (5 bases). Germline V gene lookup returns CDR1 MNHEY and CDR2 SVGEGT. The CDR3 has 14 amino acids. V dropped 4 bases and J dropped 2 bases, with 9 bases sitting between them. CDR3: CASSSGLRNQPQHF. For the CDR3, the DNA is TGTGCCAGCAGTTCGGGACTGCGCAATCAGCCCCAGCATTTT.

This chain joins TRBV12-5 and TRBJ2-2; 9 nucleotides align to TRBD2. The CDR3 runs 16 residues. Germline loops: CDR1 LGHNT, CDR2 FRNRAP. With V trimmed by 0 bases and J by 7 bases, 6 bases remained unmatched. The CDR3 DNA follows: TGTGCTAGTGGTTTGGTACGCCCTAGCGGGGTCGGGGAGCTGTTTTTT. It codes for CASGLVRPSGVGELFF.

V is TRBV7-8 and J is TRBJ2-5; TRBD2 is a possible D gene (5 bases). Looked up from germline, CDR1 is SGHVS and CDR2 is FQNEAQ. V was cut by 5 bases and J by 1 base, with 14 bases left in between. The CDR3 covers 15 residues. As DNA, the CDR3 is TGTGCCAGCAGCCGCAGCGGAGCCCGCCAAGAGACCCAGTACTTC. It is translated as CASSRSGARQETQYF.

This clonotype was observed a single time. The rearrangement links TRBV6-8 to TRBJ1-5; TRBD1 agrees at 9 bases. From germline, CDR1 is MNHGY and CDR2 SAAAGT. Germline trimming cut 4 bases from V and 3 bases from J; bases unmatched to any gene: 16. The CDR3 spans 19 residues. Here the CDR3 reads CASSSQSEGDRENNQPQHF. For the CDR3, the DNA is TGTGCCAGCAGTTCACAATCTGAAGGGGACAGGGAGAACAATCAGCCCCAGCATTTT.

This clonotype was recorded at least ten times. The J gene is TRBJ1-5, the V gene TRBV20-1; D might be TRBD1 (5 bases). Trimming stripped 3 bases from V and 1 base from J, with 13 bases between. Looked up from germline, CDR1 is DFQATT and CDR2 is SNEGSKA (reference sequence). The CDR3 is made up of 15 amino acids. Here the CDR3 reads CSARGQGDSNQPQHF. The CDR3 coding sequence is TGCAGTGCTAGGGGTCAGGGAGACAGCAATCAGCCCCAGCATTTT.

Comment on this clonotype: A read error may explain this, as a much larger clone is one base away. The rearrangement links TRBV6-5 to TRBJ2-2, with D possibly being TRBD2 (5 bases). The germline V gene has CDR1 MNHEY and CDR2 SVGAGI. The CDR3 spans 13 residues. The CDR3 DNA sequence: TGTGCCAGCAGTTACTTTGTCACCGGGGAGCTGTGTTTT. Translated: CASSYFVTGELCF.

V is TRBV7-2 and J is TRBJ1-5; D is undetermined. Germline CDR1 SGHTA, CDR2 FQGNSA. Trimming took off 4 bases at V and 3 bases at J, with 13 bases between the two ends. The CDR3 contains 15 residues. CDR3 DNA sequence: TGTGCCAGCAGCTCTAATCGGAACCCCAATCAGCCCCAGCATTTT. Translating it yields CASSSNRNPNQPQHF.

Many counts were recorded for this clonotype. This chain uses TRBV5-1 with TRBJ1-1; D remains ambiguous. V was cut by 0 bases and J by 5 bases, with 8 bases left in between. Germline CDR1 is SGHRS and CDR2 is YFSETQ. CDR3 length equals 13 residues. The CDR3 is CASSLGQLTEAFF. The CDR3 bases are TGCGCCAGCAGCTTGGGACAACTGACTGAAGCTTTCTTT.

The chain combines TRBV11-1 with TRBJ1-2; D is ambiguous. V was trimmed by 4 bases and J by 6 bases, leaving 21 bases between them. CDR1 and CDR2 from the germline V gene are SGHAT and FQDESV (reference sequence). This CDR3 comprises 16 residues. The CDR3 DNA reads TGTGCCAGCAGCTCCCCCCTTGGTCAGAACCCCGATGGCTACACCTTC. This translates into CASSSPLGQNPDGYTF.

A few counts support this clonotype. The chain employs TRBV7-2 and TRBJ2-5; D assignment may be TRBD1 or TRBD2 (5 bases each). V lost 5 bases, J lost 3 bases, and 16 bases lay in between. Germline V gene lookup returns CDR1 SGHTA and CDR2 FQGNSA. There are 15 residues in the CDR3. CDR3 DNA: TGTGCCAGCAGCCCCCCGCCGGGGCTTAAAGAGACCCAGTACTTC. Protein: CASSPPPGLKETQYF.

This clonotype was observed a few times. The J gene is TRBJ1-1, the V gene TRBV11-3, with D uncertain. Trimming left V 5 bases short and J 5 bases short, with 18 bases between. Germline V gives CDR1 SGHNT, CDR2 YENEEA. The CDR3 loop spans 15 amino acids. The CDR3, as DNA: TGTGCCAGCAGCCCTCGGGAGGGAGGTAGGACTGAAGCTTTCTTT. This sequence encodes CASSPREGGRTEAFF.

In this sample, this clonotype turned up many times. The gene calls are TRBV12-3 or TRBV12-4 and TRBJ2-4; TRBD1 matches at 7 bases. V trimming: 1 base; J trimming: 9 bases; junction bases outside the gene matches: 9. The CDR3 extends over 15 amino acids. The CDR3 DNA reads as TGTGCCAGCAGTTTAGGCCACTTTCCAGGGGGCATTCAGTACTTC. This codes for CASSLGHFPGGIQYF.

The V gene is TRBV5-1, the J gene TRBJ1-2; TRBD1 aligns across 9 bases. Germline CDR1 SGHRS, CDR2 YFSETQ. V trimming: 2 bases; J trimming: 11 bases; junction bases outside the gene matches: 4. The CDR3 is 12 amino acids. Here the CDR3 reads CASSLRDRDYTF. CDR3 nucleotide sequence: TGCGCCAGCAGCTTACGGGACAGGGATTACACCTTC.

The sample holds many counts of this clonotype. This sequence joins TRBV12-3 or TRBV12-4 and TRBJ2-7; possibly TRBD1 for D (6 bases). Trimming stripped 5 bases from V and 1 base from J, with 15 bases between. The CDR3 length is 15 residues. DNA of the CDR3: TGTGCCAGCAGTACAAACAGGGAAGCTTCCTACGAGCAGTACTTC. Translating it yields CASSTNREASYEQYF.

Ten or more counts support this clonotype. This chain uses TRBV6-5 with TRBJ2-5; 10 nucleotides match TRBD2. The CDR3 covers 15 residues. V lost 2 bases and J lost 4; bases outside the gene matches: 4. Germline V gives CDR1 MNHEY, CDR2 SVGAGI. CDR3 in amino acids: CASSYLASGGETQYF. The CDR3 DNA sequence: TGTGCCAGCAGTTACCTAGCTAGCGGGGGAGAGACCCAGTACTTC.

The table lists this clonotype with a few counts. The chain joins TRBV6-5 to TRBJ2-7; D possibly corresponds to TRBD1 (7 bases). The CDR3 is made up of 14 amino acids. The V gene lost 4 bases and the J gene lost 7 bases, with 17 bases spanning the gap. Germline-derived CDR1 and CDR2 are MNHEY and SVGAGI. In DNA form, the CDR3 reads TGTGCCAGCAGTTGGGGGGACAGCTCTTCGGAGCAGTACTTC. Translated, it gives CASSWGDSSSEQYF.

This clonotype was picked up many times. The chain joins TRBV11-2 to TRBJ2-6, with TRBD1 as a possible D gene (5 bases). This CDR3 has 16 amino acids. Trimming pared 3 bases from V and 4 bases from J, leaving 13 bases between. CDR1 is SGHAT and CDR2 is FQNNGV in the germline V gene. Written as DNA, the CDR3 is TGTGCCAGCAGCTTTTCAGGGCCGGCCGGGGCCAACGTCCTGACTTTC. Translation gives CASSFSGPAGANVLTF.

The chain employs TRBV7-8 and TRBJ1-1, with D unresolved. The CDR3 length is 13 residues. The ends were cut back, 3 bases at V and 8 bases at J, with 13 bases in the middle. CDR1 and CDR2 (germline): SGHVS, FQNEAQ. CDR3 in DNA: TGTGCCAGCAGCTTTGGAGGAACTGGAGAAGCTTTCTTT. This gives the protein CASSFGGTGEAFF. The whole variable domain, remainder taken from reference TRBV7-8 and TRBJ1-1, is GAGVSQSPRYKVAKRGQDVALRCDPISGHVSLFWYQQALGQGPEFLTYFQNEAQLDKSGLPSDRFFAERPEGSVSTLKIQRTQQEDSAVYLCASSFGGTGEAFFGQGTRLTVV.

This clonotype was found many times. This chain's CDR3 is CASSLGTSGETQYF. CDR3 in DNA: TGTGCCAGCAGCTTAGGGACTAGCGGGGAGACCCAGTACTTC. The chain carries TRBV7-2 and TRBJ2-5, with 11 bases that match TRBD2. The length of the CDR3 is 14 residues. The junction had 0 bases not matched to a gene; V was cut back by 1 base and J by 5 bases. Per germline, CDR1 SGHTA and CDR2 FQGNSA.